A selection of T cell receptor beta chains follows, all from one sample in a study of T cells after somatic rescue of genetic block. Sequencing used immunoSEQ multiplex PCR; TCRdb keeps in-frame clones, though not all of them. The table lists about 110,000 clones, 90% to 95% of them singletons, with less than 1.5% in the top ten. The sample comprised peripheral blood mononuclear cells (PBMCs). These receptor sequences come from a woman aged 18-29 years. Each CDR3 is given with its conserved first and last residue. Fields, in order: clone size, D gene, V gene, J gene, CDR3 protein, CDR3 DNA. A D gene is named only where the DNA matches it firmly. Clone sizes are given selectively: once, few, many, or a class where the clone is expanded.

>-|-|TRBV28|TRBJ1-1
CASSPGALNTEAFF
TGTGCCAGCTCGCCTGGGGCACTTAACACTGAAGCTTTCTTT
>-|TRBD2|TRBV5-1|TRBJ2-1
CASTPVGLAGVNEQFF
TGCGCCAGCACTCCGGTGGGACTAGCGGGGGTCAATGAGCAGTTCTTC
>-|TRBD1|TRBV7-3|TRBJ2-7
CASSLFPGQGARGAYEQYF
TGTGCCAGCAGCTTATTCCCGGGACAGGGGGCGCGTGGGGCTTACGAGCAGTACTTC
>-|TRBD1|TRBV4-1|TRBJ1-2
CASSVAGGSPNYGYTF
TGCGCCAGCAGCGTCGCAGGGGGCTCCCCTAACTATGGCTACACCTTC
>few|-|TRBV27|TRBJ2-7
CASSPGYEQYF
TGTGCCAGCAGTCCGGGGTACGAGCAGTACTTC
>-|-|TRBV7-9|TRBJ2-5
CASSLAAVLQETQYF
TGTGCCAGCAGCTTAGCAGCGGTACTACAAGAGACCCAGTACTTC
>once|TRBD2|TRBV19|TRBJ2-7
CASSPQRGPLGEQYF
TGTGCCAGTAGTCCCCAGCGGGGGCCTCTTGGCGAGCAGTACTTC
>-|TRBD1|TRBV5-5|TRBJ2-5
CASSPSLDRLGETQYF
TGTGCCAGCAGCCCCTCCCTGGACAGGCTGGGCGAGACCCAGTACTTC
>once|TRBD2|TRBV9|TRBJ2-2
CASGSGRGTGELFF
TGTGCCAGCGGTTCGGGGAGGGGCACCGGGGAGCTGTTTTTT
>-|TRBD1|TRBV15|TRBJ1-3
CATSRGDRVSGNTIYF
TGTGCCACCAGCAGAGGGGACAGGGTCTCTGGAAACACCATATATTTT
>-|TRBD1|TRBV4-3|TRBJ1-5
CASSQGTASLNQPQHF
TGCGCCAGCAGCCAGGGGACAGCTAGCCTCAATCAGCCCCAGCATTTT
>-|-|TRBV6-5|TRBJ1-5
CASSYTGGIQPQHF
TGTGCCAGCAGTTATACTGGGGGCATTCAGCCCCAGCATTTT
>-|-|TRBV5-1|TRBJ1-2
CASSRDRGSNYGYTF
TGCGCCAGCAGCCGCGACCGGGGTAGTAACTATGGCTACACCTTC
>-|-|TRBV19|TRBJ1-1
CASSITGANTEAFF
TGTGCCAGTAGTATAACAGGAGCGAACACTGAAGCTTTCTTT
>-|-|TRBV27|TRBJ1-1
CASSLQQGGTEAFF
TGTGCCAGCAGTTTACAACAGGGAGGCACTGAAGCTTTCTTT
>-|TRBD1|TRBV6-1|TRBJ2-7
CASRDRSSYEQYF
TGTGCCAGCAGGGACAGGAGCTCCTACGAGCAGTACTTC
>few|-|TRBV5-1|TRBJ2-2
CASSDSTGELFF
TGCGCCAGCAGCGATTCCACCGGGGAGCTGTTTTTT
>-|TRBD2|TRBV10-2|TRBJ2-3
CASSPQRPGLVGTDTQYF
TGCGCCAGCAGTCCCCAGCGACCGGGACTAGTAGGGACAGATACGCAGTATTTT
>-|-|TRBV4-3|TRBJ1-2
CASSQRDTRTHGYTF
TGCGCCAGCAGCCAGAGGGACACGAGAACCCATGGCTACACCTTC
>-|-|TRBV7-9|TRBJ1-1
CASETRGEGAFF
TGTGCCAGCGAAACGAGAGGGGAGGGGGCTTTCTTT
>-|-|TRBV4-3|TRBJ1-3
CASSQDTGTGNTIYF
TGCGCCAGCAGCCAAGATACGGGGACTGGAAACACCATATATTTT
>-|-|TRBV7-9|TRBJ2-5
CASSLAPRAAPQETQYF
TGTGCCAGCAGCTTAGCTCCTAGGGCAGCACCTCAGGAGACCCAGTACTTC
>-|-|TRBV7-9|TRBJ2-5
CASSLAAYQETQYF
TGTGCCAGCAGCTTAGCAGCGTACCAAGAGACCCAGTACTTC
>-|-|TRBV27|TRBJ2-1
CASSKGTRDNYNEQFF
TGTGCCAGCAGTAAGGGAACCCGGGACAACTACAATGAGCAGTTCTTC
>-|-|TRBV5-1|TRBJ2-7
CASSLAPGSIEQYF
TGCGCCAGCAGCTTGGCCCCGGGATCTATCGAGCAGTACTTC
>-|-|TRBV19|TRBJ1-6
CASSTGTNSPLHF
TGTGCCAGCTCAACAGGGACTAATTCACCCCTCCACTTT
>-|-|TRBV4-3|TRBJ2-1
CASSQELAGPYNEQFF
TGCGCCAGCAGCCAAGAACTCGCGGGGCCATACAATGAGCAGTTCTTC
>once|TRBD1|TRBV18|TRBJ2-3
CASSPPGQPDTQYF
TGTGCCAGCTCACCACCGGGACAGCCGGATACGCAGTATTTT
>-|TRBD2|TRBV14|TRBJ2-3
CASSFGLAGATRSQYF
TGTGCCAGCAGCTTCGGACTAGCGGGGGCCACACGTTCGCAGTATTTT
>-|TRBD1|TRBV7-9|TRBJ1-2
CASSSPGGDRAALYGYTF
TGTGCCAGCAGCTCCCCTGGTGGTGACAGGGCTGCCCTCTATGGCTACACCTTC
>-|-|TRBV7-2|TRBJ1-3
CASSLGPSTSGNTIYF
TGTGCCAGCAGCTTAGGTCCGTCTACCTCTGGAAACACCATATATTTT